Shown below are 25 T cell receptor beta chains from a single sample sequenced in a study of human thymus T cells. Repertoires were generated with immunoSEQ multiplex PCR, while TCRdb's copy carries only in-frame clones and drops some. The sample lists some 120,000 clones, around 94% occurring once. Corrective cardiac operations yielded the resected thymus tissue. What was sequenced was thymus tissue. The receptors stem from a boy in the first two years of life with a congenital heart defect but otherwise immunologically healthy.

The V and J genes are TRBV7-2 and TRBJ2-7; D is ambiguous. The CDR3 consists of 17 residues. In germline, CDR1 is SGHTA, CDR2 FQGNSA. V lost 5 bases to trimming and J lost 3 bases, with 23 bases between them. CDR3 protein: CASSGSLWPLLLYEQYF. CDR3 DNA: TGTGCCAGCAGCGGCTCCTTATGGCCGCTCCTACTCTACGAGCAGTACTTC.

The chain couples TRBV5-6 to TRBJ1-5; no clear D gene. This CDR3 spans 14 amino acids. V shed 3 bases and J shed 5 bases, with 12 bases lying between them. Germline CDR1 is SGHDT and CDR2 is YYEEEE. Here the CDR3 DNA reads TGTGCCAGCAGCTCTGGACGGTTTTATCAGCCCCAGCATTTT. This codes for CASSSGRFYQPQHF.

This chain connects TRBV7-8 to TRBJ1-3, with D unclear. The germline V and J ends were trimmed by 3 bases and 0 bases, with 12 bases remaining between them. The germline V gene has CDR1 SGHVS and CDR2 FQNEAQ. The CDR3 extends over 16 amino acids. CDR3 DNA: TGTGCCAGCAGCTTGAGAAGGTTTGACTCTGGAAACACCATATATTTT. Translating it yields CASSLRRFDSGNTIYF.

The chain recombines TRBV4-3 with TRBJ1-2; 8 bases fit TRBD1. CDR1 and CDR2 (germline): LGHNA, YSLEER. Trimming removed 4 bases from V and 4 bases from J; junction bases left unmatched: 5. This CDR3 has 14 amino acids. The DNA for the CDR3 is TGCGCCAGCAGCCCGGGACAGGCCTTCTATGGCTACACCTTC. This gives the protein CASSPGQAFYGYTF.

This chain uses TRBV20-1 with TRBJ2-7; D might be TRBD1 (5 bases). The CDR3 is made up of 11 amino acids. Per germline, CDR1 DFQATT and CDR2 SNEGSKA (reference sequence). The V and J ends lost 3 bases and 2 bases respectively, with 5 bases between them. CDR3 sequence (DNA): TGCAGTGCTAGGGACACCTACGAGCAGTACTTC. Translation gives CSARDTYEQYF.

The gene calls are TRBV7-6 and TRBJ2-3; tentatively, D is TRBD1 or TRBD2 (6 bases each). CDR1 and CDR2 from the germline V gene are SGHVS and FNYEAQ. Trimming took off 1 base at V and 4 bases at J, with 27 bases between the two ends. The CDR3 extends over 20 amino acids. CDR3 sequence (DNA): TGTGCCAGCAGCTTAGTTGCGGCCTCCCCTAGGAGGGGGGTTTCAGATACGCAGTATTTT. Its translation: CASSLVAASPRRGVSDTQYF.

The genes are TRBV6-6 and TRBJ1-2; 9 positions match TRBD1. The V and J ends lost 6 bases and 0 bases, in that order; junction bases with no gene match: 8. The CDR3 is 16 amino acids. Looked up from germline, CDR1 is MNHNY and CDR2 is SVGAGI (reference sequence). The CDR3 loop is CASRRQGGESNYGYTF. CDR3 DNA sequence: TGTGCCAGCAGACGACAGGGGGGTGAATCTAACTATGGCTACACCTTC.

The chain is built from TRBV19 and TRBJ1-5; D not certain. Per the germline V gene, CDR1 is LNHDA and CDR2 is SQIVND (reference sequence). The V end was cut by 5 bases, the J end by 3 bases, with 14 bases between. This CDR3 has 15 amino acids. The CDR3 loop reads CASSQDGPSNQPQHF. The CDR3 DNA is TGTGCCAGTAGTCAGGACGGTCCCTCCAATCAGCCCCAGCATTTT.

The CDR3 loop reads CASSDPDRSYGYTF. CDR3 nucleotide sequence: TGTGCCAGCAGTGACCCGGACAGGAGCTATGGCTACACCTTC. The rearrangement joins TRBV6-1 to TRBJ1-2; 7 bases are a match to TRBD1. The CDR3 totals 14 residues. From germline, CDR1 is MNHNS and CDR2 SASEGT. The junction had 5 bases not matched to a gene; V was cut back by 3 bases and J by 4 bases.

CDR3 protein: CASSPNTGELFF. The CDR3, as DNA: TGTGCCAGCAGCCCGAACACCGGGGAGCTGTTTTTT. The rearrangement uses TRBV2 and TRBJ2-2, with no clear D. V dropped 6 bases and J dropped 0 bases, with 2 bases sitting between them. Per germline, CDR1 SNHLY and CDR2 FYNNEI. This CDR3 has 12 amino acids.

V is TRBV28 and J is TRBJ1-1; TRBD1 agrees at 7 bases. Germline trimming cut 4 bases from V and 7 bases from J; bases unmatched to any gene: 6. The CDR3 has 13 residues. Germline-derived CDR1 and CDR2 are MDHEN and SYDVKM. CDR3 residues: CASSYITGDEAFF. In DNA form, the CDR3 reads TGTGCCAGCAGTTATATAACAGGGGATGAAGCTTTCTTT.

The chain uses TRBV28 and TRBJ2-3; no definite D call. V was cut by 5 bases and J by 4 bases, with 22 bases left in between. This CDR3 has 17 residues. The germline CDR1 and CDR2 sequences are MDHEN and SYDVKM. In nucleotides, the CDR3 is TGTGCCAGCAGTGGCGATCCGGGTTCCCCAGCCGCAGATACGCAGTATTTT. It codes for CASSGDPGSPAADTQYF.

DNA of the CDR3: TGTGCCAGCAGCTCTGACTGGGGCAATCAGCCCCAGCATTTT. Residues: CASSSDWGNQPQHF. The rearrangement links TRBV28 to TRBJ1-5; D uncertain. V lost 6 bases, J lost 2 bases, and 11 bases lay in between. The CDR3 is 14 amino acids. The germline V gene has CDR1 MDHEN and CDR2 SYDVKM.

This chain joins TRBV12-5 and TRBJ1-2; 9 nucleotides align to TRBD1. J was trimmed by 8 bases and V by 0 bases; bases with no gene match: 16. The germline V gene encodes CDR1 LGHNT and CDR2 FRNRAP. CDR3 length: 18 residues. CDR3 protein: CASGLVLEHGTGRGGYTF. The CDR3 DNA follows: TGTGCTAGTGGTTTGGTGCTGGAGCACGGGACAGGGAGGGGAGGCTACACCTTC.

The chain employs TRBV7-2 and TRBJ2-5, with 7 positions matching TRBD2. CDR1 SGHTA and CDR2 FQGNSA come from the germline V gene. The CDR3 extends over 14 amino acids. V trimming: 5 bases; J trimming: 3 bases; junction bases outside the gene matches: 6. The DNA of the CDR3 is TGTGCCAGCAGCCCTAGCGGTGTCAAAGAGACCCAGTACTTC. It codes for CASSPSGVKETQYF.

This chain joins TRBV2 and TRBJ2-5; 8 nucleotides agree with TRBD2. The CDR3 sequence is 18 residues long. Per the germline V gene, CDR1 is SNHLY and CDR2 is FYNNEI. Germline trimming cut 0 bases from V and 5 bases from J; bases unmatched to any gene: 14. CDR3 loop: CASSEARRVTGGQETQYF. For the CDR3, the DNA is TGTGCCAGCAGTGAAGCGAGAAGAGTAACGGGGGGGCAGGAGACCCAGTACTTC.

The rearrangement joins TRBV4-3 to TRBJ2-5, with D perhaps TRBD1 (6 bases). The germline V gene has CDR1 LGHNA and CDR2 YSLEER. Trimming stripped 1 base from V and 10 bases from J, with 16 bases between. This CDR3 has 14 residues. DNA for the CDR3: TGCGCCAGCAGCCAAGCCCAGGGGAGAAGGGACCAGTACTTC. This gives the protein CASSQAQGRRDQYF.

As DNA, the CDR3 is TGTGCCAGCAGTGTAGCGGGGGGACTCTTCGATGAGCAGTTCTTC. Translated, it gives CASSVAGGLFDEQFF. The chain employs TRBV6-1 and TRBJ2-1; TRBD2 matches 10 bases. There are 15 residues in the CDR3. The trim removed 4 bases at V and 8 bases at J, leaving 8 bases unmatched. Per germline, CDR1 MNHNS and CDR2 SASEGT.

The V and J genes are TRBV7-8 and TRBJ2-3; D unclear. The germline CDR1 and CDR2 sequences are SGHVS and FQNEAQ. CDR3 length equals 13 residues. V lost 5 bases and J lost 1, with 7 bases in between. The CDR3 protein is CASSPGRTDTQYF. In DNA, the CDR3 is TGTGCCAGCAGCCCCGGACGCACAGATACGCAGTATTTT. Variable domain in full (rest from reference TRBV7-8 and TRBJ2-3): GAGVSQSPRYKVAKRGQDVALRCDPISGHVSLFWYQQALGQGPEFLTYFQNEAQLDKSGLPSDRFFAERPEGSVSTLKIQRTQQEDSAVYLCASSPGRTDTQYFGPGTRLTVL.

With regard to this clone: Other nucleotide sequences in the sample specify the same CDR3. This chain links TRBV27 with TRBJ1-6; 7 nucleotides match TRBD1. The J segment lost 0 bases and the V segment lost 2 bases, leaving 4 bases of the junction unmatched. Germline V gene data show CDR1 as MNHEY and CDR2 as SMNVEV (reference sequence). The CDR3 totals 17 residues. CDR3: CASSLGRQGSYNSPLHF. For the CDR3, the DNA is TGTGCCAGCAGTTTAGGTCGACAGGGCTCCTATAATTCACCCCTCCACTTT.

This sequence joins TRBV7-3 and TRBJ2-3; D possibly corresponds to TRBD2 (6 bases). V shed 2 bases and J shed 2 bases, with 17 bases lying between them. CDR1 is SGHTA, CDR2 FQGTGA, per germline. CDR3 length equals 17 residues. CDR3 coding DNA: TGTGCCAGCAGCTTACTTCCACCGGGGGTTACCACAGATACGCAGTATTTT. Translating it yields CASSLLPPGVTTDTQYF.

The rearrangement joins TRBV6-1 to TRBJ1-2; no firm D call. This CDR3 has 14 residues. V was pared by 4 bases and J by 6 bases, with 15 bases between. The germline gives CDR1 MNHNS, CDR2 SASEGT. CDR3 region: CASSGKRAKNGYTF. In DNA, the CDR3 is TGTGCCAGCAGTGGGAAAAGGGCGAAAAATGGCTACACCTTC.

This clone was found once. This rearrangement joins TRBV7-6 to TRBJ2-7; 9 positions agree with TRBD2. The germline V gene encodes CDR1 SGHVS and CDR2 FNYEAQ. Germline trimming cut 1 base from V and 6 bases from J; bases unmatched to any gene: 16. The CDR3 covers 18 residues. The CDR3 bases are TGTGCCAGCAGCTTAGGCCCAAGTGGGACTAGCCCCACGGGCGAGCAGTACTTC. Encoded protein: CASSLGPSGTSPTGEQYF. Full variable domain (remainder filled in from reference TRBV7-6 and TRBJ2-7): GAGVSQSPRYKVTKRGQDVALRCDPISGHVSLYWYRQALGQGPEFLTYFNYEAQQDKSGLPNDRFSAERPEGSISTLTIQRTEQRDSAMYRCASSLGPSGTSPTGEQYFGPGTRLTVT.

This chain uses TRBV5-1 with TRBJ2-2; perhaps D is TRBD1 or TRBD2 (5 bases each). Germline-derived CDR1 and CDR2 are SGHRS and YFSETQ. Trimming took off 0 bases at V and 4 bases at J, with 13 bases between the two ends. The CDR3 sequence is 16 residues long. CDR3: CASSLAEGRRTGELFF. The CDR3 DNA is TGCGCCAGCAGCTTGGCCGAGGGGCGGCGCACCGGGGAGCTGTTTTTT. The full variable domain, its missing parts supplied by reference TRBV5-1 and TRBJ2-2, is KAGVTQTPRYLIKTRGQQVTLSCSPISGHRSVSWYQQTPGQGLQFLFEYFSETQRNKGNFPGRFSGRQFSNSRSEMNVSTLELGDSALYLCASSLAEGRRTGELFFGEGSRLTVL.

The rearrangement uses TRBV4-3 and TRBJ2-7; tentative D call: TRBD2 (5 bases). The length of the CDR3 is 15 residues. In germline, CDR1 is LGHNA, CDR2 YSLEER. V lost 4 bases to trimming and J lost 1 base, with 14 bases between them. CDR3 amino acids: CASSPLFEGSYEQYF. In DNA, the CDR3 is TGCGCCAGCAGCCCTCTATTTGAGGGTTCCTACGAGCAGTACTTC.